The present T cell receptor (beta chain) was sequenced within a study of technical replicates of blood from a few donors. The CDR3 runs to 16 residues. Germline V CDR1 and CDR2: SGHNT, YENEEA. The germline V and J ends were trimmed by 5 bases and 0 bases, with 13 bases remaining between them. This table comes from immunoSEQ multiplex PCR, and its TCRdb copy is limited to in-frame clones, with some not included. The table records 80,000 to 90,000 clones, about 94% of them present only once. The chain combines TRBV11-3 with TRBJ1-4; D remains unclear. The sample comprised T cells isolated from PBMCs. The TCR originated in a human donor in good health. The CDR3 bases are TGTGCCAGCAGCCCCCACGCGACATCAACTAATGAAAAACTGTTTTTT. It yields the protein CASSPHATSTNEKLFF.